The 29 T cell receptor beta chains presented below share a single source sample, sequenced in a study of blood T cell repertoires in COVID-19. Data came from immunoSEQ multiplex PCR; TCRdb stores just in-frame clones and leaves some out. The sample consists of around 150,000 clones, roughly 73% of them appearing once. Sequencing was performed on peripheral blood. These receptors all come from a woman aged 50 to 60 with active or convalescent COVID-19.

This clone was seen just once. This chain connects TRBV3-1 (or the pseudogene TRBV3-2) to TRBJ2-7, with D perhaps TRBD1 (6 bases). The CDR3 runs 14 residues. With 2 bases removed from V and 5 bases from J, the gap between germline ends came to 13 bases. CDR1 is LGHDT, CDR2 YNNKEL, per germline (reference sequence). CDR3 loop: CASSQRVGADEQYF. The CDR3 coding sequence is TGTGCCAGCAGCCAAAGAGTGGGGGCGGACGAGCAGTACTTC.

The V gene is TRBV6-5, the J gene TRBJ2-7; TRBD1 might be the D (6 bases). The V gene lost 6 bases and the J gene lost 3 bases, with 18 bases spanning the gap. The germline V gene encodes CDR1 MNHEY and CDR2 SVGAGI. This CDR3 spans 15 amino acids. CDR3 residues: CASRPGQTFFYEQYF. The CDR3 nucleotides read TGTGCCAGCAGGCCTGGACAGACCTTTTTCTACGAGCAGTACTTC.

The chain links TRBV19 to TRBJ1-4; maybe TRBD1 (6 bases). Looked up from germline, CDR1 is LNHDA and CDR2 is SQIVND (reference sequence). The ends were cut back, 5 bases at V and 3 bases at J, with 10 bases in the middle. This CDR3 is 14 amino acids long. The CDR3 nucleotides read TGTGCCAGTAGTGTTCACAGGGCTAATGAAAAACTGTTTTTT. Its translation is CASSVHRANEKLFF.

J is TRBJ1-1 and V is TRBV10-3, with D possibly matching TRBD1 (5 bases). The CDR3 has 16 amino acids. The V gene's germline CDR1 is ENHRY and CDR2 SYGVKD. Trimming pared 0 bases from V and 10 bases from J, leaving 21 bases between. Written as DNA, the CDR3 is TGTGCCATCAGTGAGTCGGTAGGGGCAGGGTTCGGGGGAGCTTTCTTT. Encoded protein: CAISESVGAGFGGAFF.

This clone was detected once. This chain joins TRBV18 and TRBJ1-4; the D gene is possibly TRBD1 (5 bases). Germline loops: CDR1 KGHSH, CDR2 LQKENI. CDR3 length: 15 amino acids. V lost 3 bases and J 4 bases, leaving 12 bases between the germline ends. The DNA for the CDR3 is TGTGCCAGCTCACCCAGCGGGACGGATAATGAAAAACTGTTTTTT. As protein: CASSPSGTDNEKLFF.

The chain has TRBV7-9 and TRBJ2-7; TRBD2 matches 11 bases. Trimming removed 5 bases from V and 5 bases from J; junction bases left unmatched: 11. This CDR3 has 16 amino acids. Per the germline V gene, CDR1 is SEHNR and CDR2 is FQNEAQ (reference sequence). The CDR3: CASSRFSGGAADEQYF. The CDR3, as DNA: TGTGCCAGCAGCCGTTTTAGCGGGGGGGCCGCCGACGAGCAGTACTTC.

The chain carries TRBV3-1 (or the pseudogene TRBV3-2) and TRBJ2-3; 8 bases fit TRBD1. This CDR3 has 16 residues. With V trimmed by 4 bases and J by 6 bases, 12 bases remained unmatched. Germline V gene sequence: CDR1 LGHDT, CDR2 YNNKEL (reference sequence). CDR3 in amino acids: CASSPSGGLLSDTQYF. DNA of the CDR3: TGTGCCAGCAGCCCATCAGGGGGCCTCTTGTCGGATACGCAGTATTTT.

The DNA of the CDR3 is TGTGCCAGCTCACCACCAGGGAGGACCTCTGGGGCCAACGTCCTGACTTTC. Encoded protein: CASSPPGRTSGANVLTF. The V gene is TRBV18, the J gene TRBJ2-6, with D perhaps matching TRBD2 (6 bases). This CDR3 is 17 amino acids long. Germline values: CDR1 KGHSH, CDR2 LQKENI. The V and J ends lost 0 bases and 0 bases respectively, with 9 bases between them.

This rearrangement joins TRBV4-3 to TRBJ1-5, with 8 bases matching TRBD1. Germline CDR1 is LGHNA and CDR2 is YSLEER. The CDR3 loop spans 21 amino acids. The V gene end was trimmed by 0 bases and the J gene end by 2 bases; junction bases not matched to a gene: 18. CDR3 residues: CASSQDHSGRTGLGGNQPQHF. The CDR3 nucleotides are TGCGCCAGCAGCCAAGATCATTCAGGTAGGACAGGGCTGGGAGGCAATCAGCCCCAGCATTTT.

This clone was detected once. The chain has TRBV7-2 and TRBJ2-3; the match to TRBD2 covers 8 bases. Losses at the gene ends were 5 bases for V and 6 bases for J; bases not matched to a gene: 13. The CDR3 is 16 amino acids. Germline-derived CDR1 and CDR2 are SGHTA and FQGNSA. CDR3 amino acids: CASSRRRAGGPDTQYF. The DNA of the CDR3 is TGTGCCAGCAGCCGCCGCCGGGCGGGGGGCCCGGATACGCAGTATTTT.

In this sample, this clone turned up a few times. The chain joins TRBV6-2 or TRBV6-3 to TRBJ1-1; TRBD1 matches 8 bases. This CDR3 has 13 amino acids. J was trimmed by 3 bases and V by 6 bases; bases with no gene match: 3. Germline CDR1 is MNHEY and CDR2 is SVGEGT. CDR3 region: CASSKGQDTEAFF. CDR3 coding DNA: TGTGCCAGCAGCAAGGGACAGGACACTGAAGCTTTCTTT.

The chain recombines TRBV3-1 (or the pseudogene TRBV3-2) with TRBJ2-7; the match to TRBD2 covers 12 bases. J was trimmed by 0 bases and V by 4 bases; bases with no gene match: 4. CDR1 is LGHDT and CDR2 is YNNKEL in the germline V gene (reference sequence). This CDR3 has 16 amino acids. The CDR3 DNA reads as TGTGCCAGCAGCCCTCGACTAGCGGGGGCCTCCTACGAGCAGTACTTC. This sequence encodes CASSPRLAGASYEQYF.

There are a few counts of this clone. The chain recombines TRBV10-3 with TRBJ1-1, with 7 nucleotides matching TRBD1. Germline V lookup: CDR1 ENHRY, CDR2 SYGVKD. Trimming removed 7 bases from V and 4 bases from J; junction bases left unmatched: 9. This CDR3 contains 14 residues. CDR3 sequence: CAIKHGTEVTEAFF. The CDR3 DNA follows: TGTGCCATCAAACACGGGACAGAGGTCACTGAAGCTTTCTTT.

This chain joins TRBV7-8 and TRBJ2-7, with TRBD1 matching over 7 bases. The germline gives CDR1 SGHVS, CDR2 FQNEAQ. The CDR3 is 14 residues long. V was pared by 2 bases and J by 7 bases, with 8 bases of the junction left unmatched. This CDR3 is CASSLHRGVGEQYF. CDR3 nucleotides: TGTGCCAGCAGCTTACACAGGGGAGTCGGGGAGCAGTACTTC.

V gene TRBV5-6 combines with J gene TRBJ1-2; 9 bases match TRBD1. Germline assignment: CDR1 SGHDT and CDR2 YYEEEE. V trimming: 3 bases; J trimming: 3 bases; junction bases outside the gene matches: 3. This CDR3 region has 14 residues. The CDR3 DNA follows: TGTGCCAGCAGCTGGACAGGGGTTGACTATGGCTACACCTTC. It yields the protein CASSWTGVDYGYTF.

The CDR3 protein is CASRDRERSPLHF. The CDR3, as DNA: TGTGCCAGCAGAGACAGAGAGAGGTCACCCCTCCACTTT. The rearrangement links TRBV6-5 to TRBJ1-6, with a tentative D call TRBD1 (5 bases). This CDR3 has 13 residues. Germline CDR1 is MNHEY and CDR2 is SVGAGI. V gave up 6 bases and J gave up 10 bases, with 13 bases separating them.

This clone was counted many times. This rearrangement joins TRBV12-3 or TRBV12-4 to TRBJ2-5, with 8 bases lining up with TRBD1. V lost 5 bases, J lost 6 bases, and 5 bases stayed unmatched. The CDR3 sequence is 13 residues long. CDR3 residues: CASSKDRAKTQYF. For the CDR3, the DNA is TGTGCCAGCAGTAAGGACAGGGCTAAGACCCAGTACTTC.

The CDR3 protein is CASSKVTSGSYEQYF. Here the CDR3 DNA reads TGTGCCAGCAGCAAAGTAACTAGCGGGAGTTACGAGCAGTACTTC. This chain uses TRBV21-1 with TRBJ2-7; the listed D gene, TRBD2, was not tested against the DNA. TRBV21-1 represents a pseudogene. CDR3 length equals 15 residues.

This clone was recorded once. The V gene is TRBV7-2, the J gene TRBJ1-4; no firm D call. Germline V gives CDR1 SGHTA, CDR2 FQGNSA. The CDR3 has 14 amino acids. V lost 2 bases, J lost 8 bases, and 12 bases lay in between. The CDR3 protein is CASSLIGGLEKLFF. The CDR3 nucleotides are TGTGCCAGCAGCTTAATCGGAGGGTTGGAAAAACTGTTTTTT.

The genes are TRBV27 and TRBJ2-1; 9 nucleotides align to TRBD2. The J segment lost 1 base and the V segment lost 5 bases, leaving 3 bases of the junction unmatched. This CDR3 has 15 residues. Germline-derived CDR1 and CDR2 are MNHEY and SMNVEV (reference sequence). The CDR3 spells CASSPLAGSYNEQFF. The CDR3 DNA sequence: TGTGCCAGCAGTCCCCTAGCGGGATCCTACAATGAGCAGTTCTTC.

The rearrangement uses TRBV27 and TRBJ1-5; D is uncertain. V lost 6 bases and J lost 5, with 17 bases in between. Per germline, CDR1 MNHEY and CDR2 SMNVEV (reference sequence). The CDR3 runs to 15 residues. In nucleotides, the CDR3 is TGTGCCAGCAGCCCGATTAGGGAGGGATATCAGCCCCAGCATTTT. Its translation: CASSPIREGYQPQHF.

The chain uses TRBV15 and TRBJ2-6; maybe TRBD2 (5 bases). Trimming took off 0 bases at V and 0 bases at J, with 12 bases between the two ends. CDR3 length: 18 amino acids. Looked up from germline, CDR1 is LNHNV and CDR2 is YYDKDF (reference sequence). CDR3 nucleotides: TGTGCCACCAGCAGAGATAGCGCCAGAATCTCTGGGGCCAACGTCCTGACTTTC. This encodes CATSRDSARISGANVLTF.

V and J are TRBV5-1 and TRBJ1-2, with 8 positions matching TRBD1. This CDR3 region has 14 residues. J was trimmed by 8 bases and V by 1 base; bases with no gene match: 7. Germline-derived CDR1 and CDR2 are SGHRS and YFSETQ. CDR3 DNA sequence: TGCGCCAGCAGCTTGACAGGGGGAGTCTACGGCTACACCTTC. The encoded protein is CASSLTGGVYGYTF.

V gene TRBV30 combines with J gene TRBJ1-1, with unresolved D. There are 12 residues in the CDR3. V lost 2 bases and J lost 3, with 7 bases in between. The germline gives CDR1 GTSNPN, CDR2 SVGIG (reference sequence). The CDR3 DNA sequence: TGTGCCTGGAGTCTAGCCCACACTGAAGCTTTCTTT. It yields the protein CAWSLAHTEAFF.

The chain combines TRBV18 with TRBJ1-5; D might be TRBD1 (5 bases). V was cut by 3 bases and J by 6 bases, with 12 bases left in between. CDR3 length: 14 amino acids. Germline values: CDR1 KGHSH, CDR2 LQKENI. CDR3: CASSPGAGGQPQHF. As DNA, the CDR3 is TGTGCCAGCTCACCTGGGGCAGGCGGTCAGCCCCAGCATTTT.

Only one count was recorded for this clone. Relative to the germline gene, one junction end is altered; a read error may explain this. V gene TRBV7-2 combines with J gene TRBJ2-7; D might be TRBD1 (7 bases). Looked up from germline, CDR1 is SGHTA and CDR2 is FQGNSA. This CDR3 contains 18 residues. CDR3 sequence: CASSLADSGRGFSYEQYF. CDR3 DNA: TGTGCCAGCAGTTTAGCGGATTCGGGCAGGGGGTTCTCCTACGAGCAGTACTTC.

V gene TRBV19 combines with J gene TRBJ1-1; no definite D call. CDR3 length: 16 amino acids. In germline, CDR1 is LNHDA, CDR2 SQIVND (reference sequence). V was clipped by 5 bases and J by 0 bases, with 16 bases between them. The CDR3 DNA reads as TGTGCCAGTAGTGCGGGCTATAACAGACTGAACACTGAAGCTTTCTTT. Protein sequence: CASSAGYNRLNTEAFF.

The chain couples TRBV12-3 or TRBV12-4 to TRBJ1-6; D is perhaps TRBD1 (6 bases). Trimming left V 10 bases short and J 5 bases short, with 12 bases between. The CDR3 is made up of 13 amino acids. CDR3 in amino acids: CATRDKNNSPLHF. CDR3 sequence (DNA): TGTGCCACCCGGGACAAGAATAATTCACCCCTCCACTTT.

This clone has more than one count but fewer than ten. The rearrangement uses TRBV6-1 and TRBJ2-5; tentatively, D is TRBD2 (6 bases). CDR1 MNHNS and CDR2 SASEGT come from the germline V gene. CDR3 length: 16 amino acids. Trimming shortened V by 3 bases and J by 2 bases, and 16 bases separated the two germline ends. The CDR3 DNA sequence: TGTGCCAGCAGTGAGGGGTTGGGTAGCGGTCAAGAGACCCAGTACTTC. Its protein product is CASSEGLGSGQETQYF.